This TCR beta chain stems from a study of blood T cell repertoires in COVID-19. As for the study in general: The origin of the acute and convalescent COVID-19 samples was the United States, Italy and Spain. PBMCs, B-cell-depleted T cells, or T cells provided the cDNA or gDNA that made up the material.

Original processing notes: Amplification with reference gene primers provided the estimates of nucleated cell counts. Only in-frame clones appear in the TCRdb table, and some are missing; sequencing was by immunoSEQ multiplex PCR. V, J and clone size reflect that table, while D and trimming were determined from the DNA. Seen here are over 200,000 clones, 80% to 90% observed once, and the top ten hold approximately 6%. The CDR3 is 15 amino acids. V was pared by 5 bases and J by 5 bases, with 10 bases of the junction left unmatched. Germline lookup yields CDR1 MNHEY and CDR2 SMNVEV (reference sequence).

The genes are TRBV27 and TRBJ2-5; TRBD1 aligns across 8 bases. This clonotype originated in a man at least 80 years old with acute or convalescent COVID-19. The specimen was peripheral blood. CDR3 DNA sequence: TGTGCCAGCAGTCCTCAGGGGGCTTCGGGTGAGACCCAGTACTTC. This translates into CASSPQGASGETQYF.